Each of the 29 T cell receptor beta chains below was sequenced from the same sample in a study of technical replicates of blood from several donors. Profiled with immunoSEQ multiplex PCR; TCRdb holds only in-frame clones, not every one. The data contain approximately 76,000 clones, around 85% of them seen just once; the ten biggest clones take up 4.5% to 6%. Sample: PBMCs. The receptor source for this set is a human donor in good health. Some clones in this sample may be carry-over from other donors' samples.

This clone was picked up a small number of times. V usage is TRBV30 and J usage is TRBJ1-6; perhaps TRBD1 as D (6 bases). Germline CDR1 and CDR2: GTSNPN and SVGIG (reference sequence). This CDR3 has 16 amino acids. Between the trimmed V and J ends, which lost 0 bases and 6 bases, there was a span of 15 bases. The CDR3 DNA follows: TGTGCCTGGAGTGTGACGGGGGGCGCGGGTAATTCACCCCTCCACTTT. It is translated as CAWSVTGGAGNSPLHF.

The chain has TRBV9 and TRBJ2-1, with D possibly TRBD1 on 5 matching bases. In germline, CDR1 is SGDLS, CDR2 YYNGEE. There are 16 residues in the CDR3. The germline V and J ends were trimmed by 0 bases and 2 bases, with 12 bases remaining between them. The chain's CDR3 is CASSVDGRATYNEQFF. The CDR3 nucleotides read TGTGCCAGCAGCGTAGATGGCAGGGCCACCTACAATGAGCAGTTCTTC.

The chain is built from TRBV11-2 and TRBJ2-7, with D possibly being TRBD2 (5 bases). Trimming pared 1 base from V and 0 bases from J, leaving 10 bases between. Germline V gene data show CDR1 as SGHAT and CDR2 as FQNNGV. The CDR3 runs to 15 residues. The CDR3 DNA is TGTGCCAGCAGCTTAGGGGCTAGCAGCTCCTACGAGCAGTACTTC. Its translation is CASSLGASSSYEQYF.

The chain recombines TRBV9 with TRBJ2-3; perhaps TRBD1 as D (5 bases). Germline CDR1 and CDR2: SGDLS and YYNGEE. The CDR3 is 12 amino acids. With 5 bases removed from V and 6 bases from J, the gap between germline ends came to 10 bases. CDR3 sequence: CASRDIGDTQYF. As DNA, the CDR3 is TGTGCCAGCAGGGACATAGGGGATACGCAGTATTTT.

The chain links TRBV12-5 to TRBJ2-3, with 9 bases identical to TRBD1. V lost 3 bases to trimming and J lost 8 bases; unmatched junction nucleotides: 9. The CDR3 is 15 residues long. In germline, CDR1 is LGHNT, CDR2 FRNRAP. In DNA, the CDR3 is TGTGCTAGTGGTTTATTACAGGGGGCGGAAGGTACGCAGTATTTT. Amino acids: CASGLLQGAEGTQYF.

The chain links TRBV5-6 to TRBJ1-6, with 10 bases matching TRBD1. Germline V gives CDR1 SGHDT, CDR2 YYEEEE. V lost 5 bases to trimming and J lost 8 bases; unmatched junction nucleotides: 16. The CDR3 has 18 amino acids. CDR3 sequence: CASRENTLPGQGYSPLHF. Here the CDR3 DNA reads TGTGCCAGCAGGGAAAACACCCTCCCGGGACAGGGGTATTCACCCCTCCACTTT. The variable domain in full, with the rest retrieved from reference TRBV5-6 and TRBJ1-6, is DAGVTQSPTHLIKTRGQQVTLRCSPKSGHDTVSWYQQALGQGPQFIFQYYEEEERQRGNFPDRFSGHQFPNYSSELNVNALLLGDSALYLCASRENTLPGQGYSPLHFGNGTRLTVT.

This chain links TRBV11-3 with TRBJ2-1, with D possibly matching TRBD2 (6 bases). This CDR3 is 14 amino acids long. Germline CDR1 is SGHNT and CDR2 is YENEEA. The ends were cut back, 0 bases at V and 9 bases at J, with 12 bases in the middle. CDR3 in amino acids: CASSLDSEGTEQFF. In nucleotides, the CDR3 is TGTGCCAGCAGCTTAGATTCGGAGGGGACTGAGCAGTTCTTC.

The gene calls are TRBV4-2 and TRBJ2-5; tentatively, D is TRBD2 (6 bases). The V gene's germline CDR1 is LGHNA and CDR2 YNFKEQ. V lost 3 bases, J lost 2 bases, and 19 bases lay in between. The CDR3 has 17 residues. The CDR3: CASSHTLWRVTQETQYF. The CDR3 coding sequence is TGTGCCAGCAGCCACACCTTATGGAGGGTCACACAAGAGACCCAGTACTTC.

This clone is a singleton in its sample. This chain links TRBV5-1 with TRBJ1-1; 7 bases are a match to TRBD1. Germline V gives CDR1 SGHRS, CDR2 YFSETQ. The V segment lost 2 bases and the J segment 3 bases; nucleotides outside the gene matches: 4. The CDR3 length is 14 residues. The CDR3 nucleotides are TGCGCCAGCAGCTTTAAGGGGGCGGACACTGAAGCTTTCTTT. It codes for CASSFKGADTEAFF. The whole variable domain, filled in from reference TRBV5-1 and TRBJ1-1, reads KAGVTQTPRYLIKTRGQQVTLSCSPISGHRSVSWYQQTPGQGLQFLFEYFSETQRNKGNFPGRFSGRQFSNSRSEMNVSTLELGDSALYLCASSFKGADTEAFFGQGTRLTVV.

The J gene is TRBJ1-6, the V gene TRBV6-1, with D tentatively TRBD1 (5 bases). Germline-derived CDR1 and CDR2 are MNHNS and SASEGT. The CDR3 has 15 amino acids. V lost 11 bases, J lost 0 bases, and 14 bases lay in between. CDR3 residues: CASLPGISYNSPLHF. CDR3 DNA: TGTGCCTCACTTCCAGGGATCTCCTATAATTCACCCCTCCACTTT.

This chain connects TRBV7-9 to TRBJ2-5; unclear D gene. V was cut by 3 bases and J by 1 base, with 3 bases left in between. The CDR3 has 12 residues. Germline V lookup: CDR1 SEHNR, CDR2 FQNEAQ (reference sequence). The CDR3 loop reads CASSFSQETQYF. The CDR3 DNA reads TGTGCCAGCAGCTTCAGCCAAGAGACCCAGTACTTC.

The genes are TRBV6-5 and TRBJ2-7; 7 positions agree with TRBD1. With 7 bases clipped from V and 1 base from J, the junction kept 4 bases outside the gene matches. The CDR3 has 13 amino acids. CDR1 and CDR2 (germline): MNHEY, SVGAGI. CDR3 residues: CASKPGGSYEQYF. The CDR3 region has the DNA TGTGCCAGCAAGCCAGGGGGATCCTACGAGCAGTACTTC.

The CDR3 nucleotides are TGTGCCAGCAGCCTCGAGGGGGGGGCTAACTATGGCTACACCTTC. It specifies CASSLEGGANYGYTF. The rearrangement links TRBV7-2 to TRBJ1-2; D perhaps matches TRBD1 (6 bases). Germline CDR1 is SGHTA and CDR2 is FQGNSA. The CDR3 sequence is 15 residues long. V lost 5 bases and J 0 bases, leaving 13 bases between the germline ends. Drawing the rest from reference TRBV7-2 and TRBJ1-2, the complete variable domain is GAGVSQSPSNKVTEKGKDVELRCDPISGHTALYWYRQSLGQGLEFLIYFQGNSAPDKSGLPSDRFSAERTGGSVSTLTIQRTQQEDSAVYLCASSLEGGANYGYTFGSGTRLTVV.

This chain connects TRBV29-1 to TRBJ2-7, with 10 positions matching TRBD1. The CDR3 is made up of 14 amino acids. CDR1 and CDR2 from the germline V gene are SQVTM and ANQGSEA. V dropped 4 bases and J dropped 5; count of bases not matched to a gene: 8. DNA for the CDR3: TGCAGCGTTGGGACAGGGGGGTCTTGGGACGAGCAGTACTTC. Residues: CSVGTGGSWDEQYF.

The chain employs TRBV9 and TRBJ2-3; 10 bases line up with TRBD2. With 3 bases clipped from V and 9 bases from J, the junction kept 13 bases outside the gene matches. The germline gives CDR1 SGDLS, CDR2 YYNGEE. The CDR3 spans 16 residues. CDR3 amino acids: CASSAIAGGPQGTQYF. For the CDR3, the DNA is TGTGCCAGCAGCGCCATAGCGGGGGGACCACAAGGAACGCAGTATTTT.

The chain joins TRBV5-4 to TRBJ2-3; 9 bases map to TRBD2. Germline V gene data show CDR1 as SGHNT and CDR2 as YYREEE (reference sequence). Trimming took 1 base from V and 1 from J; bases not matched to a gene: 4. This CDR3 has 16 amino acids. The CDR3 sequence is CASSLRASGGTDTQYF. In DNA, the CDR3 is TGTGCCAGCAGCTTGAGGGCTAGCGGGGGCACAGATACGCAGTATTTT.

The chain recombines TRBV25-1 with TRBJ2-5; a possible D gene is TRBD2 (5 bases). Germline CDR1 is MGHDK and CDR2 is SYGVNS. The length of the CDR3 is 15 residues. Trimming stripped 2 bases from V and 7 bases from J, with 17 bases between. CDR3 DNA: TGTGCCAGCAGTGAAGGTGTTGCCCTAAGCGGGACCCAGTACTTC. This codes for CASSEGVALSGTQYF.

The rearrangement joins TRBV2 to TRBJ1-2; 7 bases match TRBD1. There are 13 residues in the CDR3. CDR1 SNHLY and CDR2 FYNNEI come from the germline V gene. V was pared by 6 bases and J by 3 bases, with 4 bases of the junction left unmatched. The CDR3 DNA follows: TGTGCCAGCAGATCCGGGACAGACTATGGCTACACCTTC. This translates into CASRSGTDYGYTF.

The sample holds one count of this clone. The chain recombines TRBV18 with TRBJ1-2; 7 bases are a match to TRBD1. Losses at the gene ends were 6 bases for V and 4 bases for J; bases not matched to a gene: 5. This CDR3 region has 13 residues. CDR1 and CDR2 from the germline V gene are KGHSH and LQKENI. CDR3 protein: CASSRDSFYGYTF. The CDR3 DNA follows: TGTGCCAGCTCGCGGGACAGCTTCTATGGCTACACCTTC.

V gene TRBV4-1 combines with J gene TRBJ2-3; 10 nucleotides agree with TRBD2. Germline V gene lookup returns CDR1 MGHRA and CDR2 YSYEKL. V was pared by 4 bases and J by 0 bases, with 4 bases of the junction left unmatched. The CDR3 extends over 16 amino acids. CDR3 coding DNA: TGCGCCAGCAGCCGAGGACTAGCGGAGAGCACAGATACGCAGTATTTT. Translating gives CASSRGLAESTDTQYF.

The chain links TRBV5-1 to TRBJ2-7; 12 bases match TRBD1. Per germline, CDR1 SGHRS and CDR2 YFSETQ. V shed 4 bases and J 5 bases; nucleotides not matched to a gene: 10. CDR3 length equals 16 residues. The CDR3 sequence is CASSAGGTGGFNEQYF. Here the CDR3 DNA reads TGCGCCAGCAGCGCCGGCGGGACAGGGGGCTTCAACGAGCAGTACTTC.

CDR3 in DNA: TGTGCCAGCAGTGAGGGCAGAAATTCACCCCTCCACTTT. Translation: CASSEGRNSPLHF. The chain carries TRBV6-1 and TRBJ1-6; D is ambiguous. The CDR3 loop spans 13 amino acids. Per the germline V gene, CDR1 is MNHNS and CDR2 is SASEGT. V lost 3 bases and J lost 7, with 7 bases in between.

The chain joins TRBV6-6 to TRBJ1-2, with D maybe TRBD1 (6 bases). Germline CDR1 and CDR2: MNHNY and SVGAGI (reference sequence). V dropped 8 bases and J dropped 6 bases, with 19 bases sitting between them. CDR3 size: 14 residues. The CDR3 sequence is CASVAVWGRNGYTF. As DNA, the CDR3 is TGTGCCAGCGTGGCCGTGTGGGGGCGGAATGGCTACACCTTC.

In DNA form, the CDR3 reads TGCGCCAGCAGCTACCTAGCTGGGAGTGCCGGGGAGCTGTTTTTT. This gives the protein CASSYLAGSAGELFF. The gene calls are TRBV5-1 and TRBJ2-2; perhaps TRBD2 as D (5 bases). Germline V CDR1 and CDR2: SGHRS, YFSETQ. V was clipped by 3 bases and J by 6 bases, with 15 bases between them. The CDR3 is made up of 15 amino acids.

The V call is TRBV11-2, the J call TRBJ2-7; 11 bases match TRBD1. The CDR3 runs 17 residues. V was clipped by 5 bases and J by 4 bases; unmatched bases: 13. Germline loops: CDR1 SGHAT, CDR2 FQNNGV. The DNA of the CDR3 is TGTGCCAGCAGCCTCCGTCGGCCGGGACAGGGGGATTACGAGCAGTACTTC. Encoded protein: CASSLRRPGQGDYEQYF.

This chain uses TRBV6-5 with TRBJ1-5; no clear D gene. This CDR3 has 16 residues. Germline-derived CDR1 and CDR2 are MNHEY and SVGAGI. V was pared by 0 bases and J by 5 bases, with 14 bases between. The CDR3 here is CASSYSSTVLDQPQHF. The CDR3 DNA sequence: TGTGCCAGCAGTTACTCGAGTACAGTACTAGATCAGCCCCAGCATTTT.

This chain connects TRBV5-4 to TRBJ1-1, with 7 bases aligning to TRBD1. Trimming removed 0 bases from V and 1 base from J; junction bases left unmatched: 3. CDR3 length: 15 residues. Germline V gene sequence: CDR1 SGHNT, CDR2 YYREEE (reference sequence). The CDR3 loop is CASSLEWDRNTEAFF. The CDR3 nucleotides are TGTGCCAGCAGCTTGGAATGGGACAGGAACACTGAAGCTTTCTTT.

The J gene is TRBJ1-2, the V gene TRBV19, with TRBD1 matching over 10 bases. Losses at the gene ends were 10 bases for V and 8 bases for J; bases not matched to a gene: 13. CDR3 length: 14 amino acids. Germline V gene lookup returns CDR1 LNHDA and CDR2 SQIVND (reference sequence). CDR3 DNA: TGTGCCACCCTGGGGAGGGACAGGGGACGGGGCTACACCTTC. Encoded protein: CATLGRDRGRGYTF.

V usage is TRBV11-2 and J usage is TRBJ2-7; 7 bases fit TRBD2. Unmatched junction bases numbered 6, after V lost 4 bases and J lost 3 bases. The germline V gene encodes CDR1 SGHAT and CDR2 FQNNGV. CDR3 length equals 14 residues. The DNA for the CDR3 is TGTGCCAGCAGCTGGGCAGGACTAGTCTACGAGCAGTACTTC. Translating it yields CASSWAGLVYEQYF. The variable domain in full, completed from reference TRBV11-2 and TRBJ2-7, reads EAGVAQSPRYKIIEKRQSVAFWCNPISGHATLYWYQQILGQGPKLLIQFQNNGVVDDSQLPKDRFSAERLKGVDSTLKIQPAKLEDSAVYLCASSWAGLVYEQYFGPGTRLTVT.